This T cell receptor (beta chain) was profiled in a study of shared clonotypes between healthy human individuals. V lost 0 bases and J lost 2, with 17 bases in between. This CDR3 spans 17 amino acids. Germline V gives CDR1 SGHKS, CDR2 YYEKEE (reference sequence). This clone was observed once. This table comes from immunoSEQ multiplex PCR, and its TCRdb copy is limited to in-frame clones, with some not included. The table shows 1.5 million to 2.5 million clones, with about 95% occurring only once. Terminally differentiated effector memory CD45RA+ cells were excluded from the naive CD8 cells, which were CD45RO-negative and positively selected for CCR7.

This rearrangement joins TRBV5-5 to TRBJ1-2, with D possibly matching TRBD1 (5 bases). The sequenced sample was naive CD8+ T cells sorted from blood. The TCR originated in a young man in good health. DNA of the CDR3: TGTGCCAGCAGCTTGGACGGCAGGGTTTTAGGGAACTATGGCTACACCTTC. This sequence encodes CASSLDGRVLGNYGYTF.